These T cell receptor beta chains were read from a single sample in a study of blood T cell repertoires in COVID-19. The table came from immunoSEQ multiplex PCR; TCRdb's copy has only in-frame clones and leaves some out. Of tens of thousands of clones in the sample, about 85% are singletons; the top ten hold over 12%. Sequencing input: peripheral blood. The receptors were sampled from a male donor with acute or convalescent COVID-19. Each CDR3 is given with its conserved first and last residue. Size values are once, few and many counts, or a class for expanded clones, and some rows have none.

>.|TRBV30|TRBJ1-3
CAWRSTGSSGNTIYF
>.|TRBV10-1|TRBJ1-6
CASRKQGVKNYNSPLHF
>few|TRBV6-5|TRBJ2-7
CASVGTGDPEQYF
>.|TRBV7-2|TRBJ2-3
CASSLAVRGGDTQYF
>.|TRBV2|TRBJ2-5
CASSRIRGYQETQYF
>.|TRBV5-6|TRBJ2-5
CASSSRGAETQYF
>.|TRBV6-2/TRBV6-3|TRBJ2-2
CASSFSGLTNTGELFF
>.|TRBV3-1/TRBV3-2|TRBJ1-5
CASSYTHGNQPQHF
>.|TRBV3-1/TRBV3-2|TRBJ2-1
CASSQEPSGAGGQFF
>few|TRBV6-5|TRBJ1-6
CASSYSRQGPAPLHF
>.|TRBV6-4|TRBJ2-1
CASSVNRGSYNEQFF
>.|TRBV6-5|TRBJ1-3
CASKGQLNSGNTIYF
>.|TRBV3-1/TRBV3-2|TRBJ1-3
CASSQSRQGSGNTIYF
>.|TRBV20-1|TRBJ2-3
CSASQTGTDTQYF
>.|TRBV2|TRBJ1-5
CASSGQGSTGNQPQHF
>few|TRBV5-5|TRBJ1-1
CASSLRLLNTEAFF
>.|TRBV5-4|TRBJ2-5
CASSRPQETQYF
>.|TRBV28|TRBJ1-4
CASSPTTGFGEKLFF
>few|TRBV29-1|TRBJ2-5
CSAAGRGNSGRPQYF
>.|TRBV19|TRBJ1-2
CASSRGQGASRYGYTF
>.|TRBV4-1|TRBJ2-2
CASSHPSDRAANTGELFF
>.|TRBV19|TRBJ1-1
CARLGGKITREAFF
>.|TRBV6-5|TRBJ1-5
CASRMSGGSGQPQHF
>.|TRBV3-1/TRBV3-2|TRBJ2-1
CASSQGGPSEQFF
>.|TRBV3-1/TRBV3-2|TRBJ2-6
CASSQDQVAGRLEAGANVLTF
>.|TRBV5-1|TRBJ2-2
CASWGTGRLSGELFF